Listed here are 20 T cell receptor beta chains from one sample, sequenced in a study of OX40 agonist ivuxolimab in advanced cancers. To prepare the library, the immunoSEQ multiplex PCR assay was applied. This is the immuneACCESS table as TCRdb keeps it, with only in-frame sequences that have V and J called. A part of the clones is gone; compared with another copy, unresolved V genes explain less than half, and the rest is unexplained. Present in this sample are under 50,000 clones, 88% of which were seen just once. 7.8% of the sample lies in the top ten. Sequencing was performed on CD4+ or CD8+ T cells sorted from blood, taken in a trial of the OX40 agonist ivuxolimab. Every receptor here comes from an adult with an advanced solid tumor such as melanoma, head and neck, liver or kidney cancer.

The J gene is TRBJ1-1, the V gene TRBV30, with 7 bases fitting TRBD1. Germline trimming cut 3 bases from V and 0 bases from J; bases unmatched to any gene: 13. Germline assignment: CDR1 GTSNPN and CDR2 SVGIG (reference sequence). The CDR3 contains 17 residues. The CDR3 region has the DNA TGTGCCTGGAGAGAAAAGACAGGGAGCGGAATGAACACTGAAGCTTTCTTT. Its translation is CAWREKTGSGMNTEAFF.

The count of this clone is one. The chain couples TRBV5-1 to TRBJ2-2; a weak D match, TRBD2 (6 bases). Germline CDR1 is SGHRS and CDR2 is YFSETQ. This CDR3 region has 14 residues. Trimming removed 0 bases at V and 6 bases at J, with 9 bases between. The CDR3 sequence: CASSLAPGAGELFF. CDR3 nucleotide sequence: TGCGCCAGCAGCTTGGCACCGGGGGCCGGGGAGCTGTTTTTT.

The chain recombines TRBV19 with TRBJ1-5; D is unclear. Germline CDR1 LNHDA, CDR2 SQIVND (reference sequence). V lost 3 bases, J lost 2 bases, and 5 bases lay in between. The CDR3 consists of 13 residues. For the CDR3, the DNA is TGTGCCAGTAGTATGAGTGGCAATCAGCCCCAGCATTTT. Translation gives CASSMSGNQPQHF. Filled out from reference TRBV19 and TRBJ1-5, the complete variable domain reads DGGITQSPKYLFRKEGQNVTLSCEQNLNHDAMYWYRQDPGQGLRLIYYSQIVNDFQKGDIAEGYSVSREKKESFPLTVTSAQKNPTAFYLCASSMSGNQPQHFGDGTRLSIL.

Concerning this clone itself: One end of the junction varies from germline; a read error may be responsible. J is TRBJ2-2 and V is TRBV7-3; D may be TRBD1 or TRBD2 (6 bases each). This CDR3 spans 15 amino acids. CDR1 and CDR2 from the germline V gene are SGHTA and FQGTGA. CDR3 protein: CASRLTPGTGAKLFF. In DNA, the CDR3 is TGTGCCAGCAGATTAACTCCAGGGACGGGGGCAAAGCTGTTTTTT.

The CDR3 loop is CAWSDKGYGYTF. The CDR3 DNA is TGTGCCTGGAGCGACAAGGGGTATGGCTACACCTTC. The V and J genes are TRBV30 and TRBJ1-2, with D possibly TRBD1 on 5 matching bases. This CDR3 region has 12 residues. Deletions cut 3 bases from V and 5 bases from J, with 10 bases between. Germline V lookup: CDR1 GTSNPN, CDR2 SVGIG (reference sequence).

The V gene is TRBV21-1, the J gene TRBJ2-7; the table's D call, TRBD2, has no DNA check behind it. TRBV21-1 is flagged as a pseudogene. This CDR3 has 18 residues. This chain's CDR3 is CASIPGGTSGRAWYEQYF. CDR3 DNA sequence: TGTGCCAGCATCCCGGGAGGGACTAGCGGGAGGGCTTGGTACGAGCAGTACTTC.

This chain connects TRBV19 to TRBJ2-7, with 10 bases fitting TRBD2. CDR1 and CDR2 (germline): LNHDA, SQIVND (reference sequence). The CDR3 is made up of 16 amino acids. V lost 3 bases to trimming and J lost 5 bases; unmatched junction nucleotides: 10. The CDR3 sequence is CASSMGASGSVNEQYF. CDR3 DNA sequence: TGTGCCAGTAGTATGGGTGCTAGCGGGAGTGTGAACGAGCAGTACTTC.

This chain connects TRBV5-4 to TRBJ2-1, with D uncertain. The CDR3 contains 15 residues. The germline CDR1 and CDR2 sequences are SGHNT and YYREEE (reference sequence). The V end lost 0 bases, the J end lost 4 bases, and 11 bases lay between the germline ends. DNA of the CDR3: TGTGCCAGCAGCTTGGAAATAGCTCGGTACAATGAGCAGTTCTTC. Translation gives CASSLEIARYNEQFF.

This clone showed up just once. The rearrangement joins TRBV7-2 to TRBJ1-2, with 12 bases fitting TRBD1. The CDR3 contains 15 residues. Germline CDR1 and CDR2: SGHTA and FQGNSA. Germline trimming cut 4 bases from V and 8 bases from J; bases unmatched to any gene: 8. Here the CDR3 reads CASSSGTGGARGYTF. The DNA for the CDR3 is TGTGCCAGCAGCTCCGGGACAGGGGGCGCGCGGGGCTACACCTTC.

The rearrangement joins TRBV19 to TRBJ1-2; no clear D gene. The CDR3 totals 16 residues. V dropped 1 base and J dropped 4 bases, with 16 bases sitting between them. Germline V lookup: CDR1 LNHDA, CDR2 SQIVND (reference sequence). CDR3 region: CASSIVKTEIPYGYTF. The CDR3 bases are TGTGCCAGTAGTATAGTAAAAACAGAGATCCCCTATGGCTACACCTTC.

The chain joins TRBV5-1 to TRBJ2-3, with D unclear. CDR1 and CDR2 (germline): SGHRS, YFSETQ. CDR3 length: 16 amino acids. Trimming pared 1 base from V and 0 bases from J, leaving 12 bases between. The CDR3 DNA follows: TGCGCCAGCAGCTTGTTTCTTGGCAAAAGCACAGATACGCAGTATTTT. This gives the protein CASSLFLGKSTDTQYF.

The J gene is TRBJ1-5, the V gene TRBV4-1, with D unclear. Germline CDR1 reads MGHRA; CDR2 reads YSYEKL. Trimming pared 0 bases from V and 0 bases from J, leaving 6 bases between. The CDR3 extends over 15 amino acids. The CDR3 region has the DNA TGCGCCAGCAGCCAAGACTACGTTAGCAATCAGCCCCAGCATTTT. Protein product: CASSQDYVSNQPQHF.

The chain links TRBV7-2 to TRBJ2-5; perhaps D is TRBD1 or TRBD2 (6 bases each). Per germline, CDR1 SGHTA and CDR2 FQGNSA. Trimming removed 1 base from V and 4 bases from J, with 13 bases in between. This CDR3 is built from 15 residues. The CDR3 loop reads CASSLVWGAGETQYF. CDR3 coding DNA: TGTGCCAGCAGCTTAGTTTGGGGGGCTGGAGAGACCCAGTACTTC.

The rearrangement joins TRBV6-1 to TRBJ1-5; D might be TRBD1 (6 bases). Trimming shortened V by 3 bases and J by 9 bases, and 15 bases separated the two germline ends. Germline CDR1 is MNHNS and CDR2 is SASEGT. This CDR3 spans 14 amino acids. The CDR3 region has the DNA TGTGCCAGCAGTGAGTTACAGGGCATGGCGCCCCAGCATTTT. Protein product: CASSELQGMAPQHF.

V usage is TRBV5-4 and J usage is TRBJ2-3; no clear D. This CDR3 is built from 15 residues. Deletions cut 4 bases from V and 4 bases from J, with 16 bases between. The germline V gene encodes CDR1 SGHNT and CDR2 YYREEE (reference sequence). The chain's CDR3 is CASSAPAVDPDTQYF. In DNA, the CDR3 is TGTGCCAGCAGCGCCCCTGCCGTAGACCCAGATACGCAGTATTTT.

The CDR3 protein is CASSLGQGSTGELFF. The CDR3 DNA reads as TGTGCCAGCAGCTTAGGACAGGGAAGCACCGGGGAGCTGTTTTTT. The chain joins TRBV7-9 to TRBJ2-2; TRBD1 aligns across 7 bases. Germline loops: CDR1 SEHNR, CDR2 FQNEAQ (reference sequence). This CDR3 region has 15 residues. Trimming took 1 base from V and 4 from J; bases not matched to a gene: 3.

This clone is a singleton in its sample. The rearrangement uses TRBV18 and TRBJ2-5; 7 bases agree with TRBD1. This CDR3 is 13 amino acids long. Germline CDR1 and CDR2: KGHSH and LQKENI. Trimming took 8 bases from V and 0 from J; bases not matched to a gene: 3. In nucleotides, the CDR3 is TGTGCCAGCGCCGGGACAGACCAAGAGACCCAGTACTTC. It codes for CASAGTDQETQYF.

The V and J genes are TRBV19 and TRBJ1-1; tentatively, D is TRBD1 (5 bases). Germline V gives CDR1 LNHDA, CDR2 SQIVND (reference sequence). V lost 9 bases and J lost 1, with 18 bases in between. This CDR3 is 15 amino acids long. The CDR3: CASQTAGGWNTEAFF. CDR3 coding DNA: TGTGCCAGCCAAACCGCTGGGGGTTGGAACACTGAAGCTTTCTTT.

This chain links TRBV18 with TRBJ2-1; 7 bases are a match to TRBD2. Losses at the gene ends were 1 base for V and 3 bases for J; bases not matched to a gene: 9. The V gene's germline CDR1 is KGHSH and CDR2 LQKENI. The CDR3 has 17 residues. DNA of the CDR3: TGTGCCAGCTCACCACGGGCCGGGGCTAGCGGCTACAATGAGCAGTTCTTC. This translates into CASSPRAGASGYNEQFF.

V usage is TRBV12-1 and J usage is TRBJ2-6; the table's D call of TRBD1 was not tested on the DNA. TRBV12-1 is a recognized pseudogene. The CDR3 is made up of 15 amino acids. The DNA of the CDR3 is TGTGCCAGCAGCATAGGACAAAGTCGGGCCAACGTCCTGACTTTC. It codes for CASSIGQSRANVLTF.